This TCR beta chain was sequenced for a study of beta chain features in type 1 diabetes. As every portion of the isolated RNA was reverse transcribed, the sequencing read expressed TCRB transcripts. Samples of naive, central memory and regulatory T cells yielded a mean of approximately 3.7 million reads. Profiled with immunoSEQ multiplex PCR; TCRdb holds only in-frame clones, not every one. Altogether 350,000 to 450,000 clones are present, approximately 15% being singletons, with the ten largest covering about 0.04%. Germline CDR1 and CDR2: LGHNA and YSLEER. There are 14 residues in the CDR3. The trim removed 5 bases at V and 7 bases at J, leaving 6 bases unmatched. This clone was counted between two and nine times. Antigen unknown. Broader study findings: There was a moderate but significant shortening of TCRB CDR3s in all four CD4+ subsets of Type 1 diabetes patients. Cells with high TCR expression could be over-represented by cDNA sequencing.

The V call is TRBV4-3, the J call TRBJ1-4, with 8 nucleotides matching TRBD1. What was sequenced was naive CD4+ T cells from blood. The sequence derives from a man aged 25-40 years in good health. CDR3 sequence: CASSMDRAGEKLFF. CDR3 nucleotides: TGCGCCAGCAGCATGGACAGGGCGGGTGAAAAACTGTTTTTT.